This TCR beta chain was observed in a study of blood T cell repertoires in COVID-19. Sequencing used immunoSEQ multiplex PCR; TCRdb keeps in-frame clones, though not all of them. The data show fewer than 350,000 clones, with 86% seen just once and 9.5% to 15% held by the top ten. Germline V gene data show CDR1 as ENHRY and CDR2 as SYGVKD. This CDR3 has 14 amino acids. Trimming cost V 5 bases and J 4 bases; bases outside gene matches: 6. The clonotype was recovered from a woman aged 25 to 39 with COVID-19, enrolled during active disease. The sequencing input was peripheral blood. This sequence joins TRBV10-3 and TRBJ2-7, with 9 bases lining up with TRBD1. CDR3 residues: CAISTPGTGYEQYF. Here the CDR3 DNA reads TGTGCCATCAGTACCCCCGGGACAGGGTACGAGCAGTACTTC.